These 4 T cell receptor beta chains share one sample of origin, sequenced in a study of a mutant IDH1 vaccine in newly diagnosed glioma. No antigen is known for these receptors. Sequenced by immunoSEQ multiplex PCR; TCRdb stores in-frame clones only, minus some. The sample has 60,000 to 65,000 clones; more than 80% are singletons. Noted time point: week 35, safety follow-up. Alongside topical imiquimod, each dose of vaccine comprised 300 ug of mutant IDH1 20-mer peptide. Sequences were derived from PBMCs, sampled from a glioma patient whose treatment included an IDH1 peptide vaccine. These receptors were taken from a man in his forties or fifties with glioma.

This clone was detected ten times or more. V is TRBV7-9 and J is TRBJ2-1; a weak D match, TRBD2 (5 bases). Germline V gene data show CDR1 as SEHNR and CDR2 as FQNEAQ (reference sequence). The V and J ends lost 6 bases and 8 bases respectively, with 23 bases between them. This CDR3 contains 16 residues. CDR3 coding DNA: TGTGCCAGCAGGCGCGAGCGGCCCCCCCGGACGGATGAGCAGTTCTTC. It is translated as CASRRERPPRTDEQFF.

This sequence joins TRBV18 and TRBJ2-3, with D perhaps matching TRBD1 (5 bases). The CDR3 covers 14 residues. Trimming removed 3 bases at V and 2 bases at J, with 9 bases between. CDR1 is KGHSH, CDR2 LQKENI, per germline. CDR3: CASSPRQTTDTQYF. CDR3 coding DNA: TGTGCCAGCTCACCGAGACAGACCACAGATACGCAGTATTTT.

The gene calls are TRBV7-9 and TRBJ2-1; no definite D call. V was pared by 5 bases and J by 2 bases, with 19 bases between. The CDR3 is 17 amino acids. CDR1 is SEHNR, CDR2 FQNEAQ, per germline (reference sequence). CDR3 residues: CASSPPWSRTTYNEQFF. The CDR3 DNA sequence: TGTGCCAGCAGCCCGCCCTGGTCGCGTACGACCTACAATGAGCAGTTCTTC.

The chain combines TRBV5-1 with TRBJ2-3; the match to TRBD2 covers 11 bases. CDR1 and CDR2 from the germline V gene are SGHRS and YFSETQ. The V segment lost 5 bases and the J segment 4 bases; nucleotides outside the gene matches: 6. This CDR3 has 15 amino acids. The DNA of the CDR3 is TGCGCCAGCAGTCCCCTAGCGGGGGGAGCAGATACGCAGTATTTT. Translation: CASSPLAGGADTQYF.